This TCR beta chain was sequenced for a study of T cell responses to AZD1222 COVID-19 vaccine. Whole-study context: Second-dose intervals of approximately 4 or approximately 12 weeks were pooled. Whole-study results and caveats: Donors skewed white British and female; clonal diversity was possibly underestimated. The breadth and depth of Spike-specific TCRs increased once two AZD1222 doses had been given. Per reports, nearly half of all spike-specific TCRs target regions that are unmutated in variants.

CDR3 size: 15 residues. Per germline, CDR1 SNHLY and CDR2 FYNNEI. V was shortened by 2 bases and J by 6 bases, with 17 bases between the two germline ends. Details on this clone: Its antigen is unknown.

Clones were read by immunoSEQ multiplex PCR, and TCRdb kept only the in-frame ones, dropping some. The table lists 200,000 or so clones, 90% to 95% of them singletons. The genes are TRBV2 and TRBJ2-7; possible D gene TRBD1, 6 bases. The sequencing used peripheral blood, collected on day 0 of AZD1222 vaccination. The receptor comes from an adult in good health. The CDR3 loop reads CASSELPGALSEQYF. CDR3 DNA: TGTGCCAGCAGTGAACTTCCAGGGGCGCTGAGCGAGCAGTACTTC.